The 29 T cell receptor beta chains presented below share a single source sample, sequenced in a study of blood T cell repertoires in COVID-19. Assay used: immunoSEQ multiplex PCR; TCRdb lists only in-frame clones, some missing. The sample records some 150,000 clones, approximately 86% being singletons. Sample: peripheral blood. The receptor set was obtained from a woman in her fifties or sixties with active or convalescent COVID-19.

The V gene is TRBV10-1, the J gene TRBJ2-7, with 8 bases that match TRBD1. The CDR3 spans 15 residues. Per germline, CDR1 WNHNN and CDR2 SYGVQD (reference sequence). Trimming at V came to 0 bases and at J to 3 bases, leaving 4 bases not matched to a gene. CDR3 nucleotide sequence: TGCGCCAGCAGTGAGTCGATGGGACAGGACTACGAGCAGTACTTC. Encoded protein: CASSESMGQDYEQYF.

The chain is built from TRBV21-1 and TRBJ2-3; the D call of TRBD1 is as the table states it, not checked on the DNA. TRBV21-1 is assigned pseudogene status. The length of the CDR3 is 16 residues. This chain's CDR3 is CASSPRDRASTDTQYF. CDR3 DNA sequence: TGTGCCAGCAGCCCGAGGGACAGGGCATCGACAGATACGCAGTATTTT.

This clone showed up just once. The J gene is TRBJ2-3, the V gene TRBV5-1; TRBD1 aligns across 7 bases. This CDR3 is built from 17 residues. Germline CDR1 reads SGHRS; CDR2 reads YFSETQ. After removal of 2 bases from V and 2 bases from J, the junction contained 11 bases not matched to a gene. The CDR3 nucleotides are TGCGCCAGCAGCTTCCGGGGCCCGACAGGGATCACAGATACGCAGTATTTT. It yields the protein CASSFRGPTGITDTQYF. Using reference TRBV5-1 and TRBJ2-3 for the parts outside the CDR3, the full variable domain is KAGVTQTPRYLIKTRGQQVTLSCSPISGHRSVSWYQQTPGQGLQFLFEYFSETQRNKGNFPGRFSGRQFSNSRSEMNVSTLELGDSALYLCASSFRGPTGITDTQYFGPGTRLTVL.

V usage is TRBV4-3 and J usage is TRBJ1-1; a weak D match, TRBD1 (5 bases). The CDR3 runs 14 residues. The V end was cut by 3 bases, the J end by 1 base, with 9 bases between. Looked up from germline, CDR1 is LGHNA and CDR2 is YSLEER. CDR3 coding DNA: TGCGCCAGCAGCCAGGGCAGGGCGAACACTGAAGCTTTCTTT. Residues: CASSQGRANTEAFF.

This chain uses TRBV7-2 with TRBJ1-2; 7 bases fit TRBD1. The CDR3 is made up of 13 amino acids. After removal of 4 bases from V and 4 bases from J, the junction contained 3 bases not matched to a gene. Germline V gene sequence: CDR1 SGHTA, CDR2 FQGNSA. The CDR3 DNA reads TGTGCCAGCAGCTCGGGACAGACCTATGGCTACACCTTC. This sequence encodes CASSSGQTYGYTF.

This clone showed up just a few times. The V call is TRBV29-1, the J call TRBJ1-1, with D tentatively TRBD1 (5 bases). Trimming took off 6 bases at V and 6 bases at J, with 11 bases between the two ends. This CDR3 contains 11 residues. Looked up from germline, CDR1 is SQVTM and CDR2 is ANQGSEA. CDR3 loop: CSVDPGAEAFF. The CDR3, as DNA: TGCAGCGTGGACCCGGGGGCTGAAGCTTTCTTT.

The V call is TRBV6-5, the J call TRBJ2-5; a weak D match, TRBD1 (5 bases). V was clipped by 6 bases and J by 2 bases, with 10 bases between them. The germline gives CDR1 MNHEY, CDR2 SVGAGI. The CDR3 totals 13 residues. CDR3 amino acids: CASSQRQQETQYF. Here the CDR3 DNA reads TGTGCCAGCAGCCAAAGACAGCAAGAGACCCAGTACTTC.

This sequence joins TRBV7-3 and TRBJ2-2; 7 bases fit TRBD1. This CDR3 has 16 residues. V shed 5 bases and J 3 bases; nucleotides not matched to a gene: 9. Germline loops: CDR1 SGHTA, CDR2 FQGTGA. CDR3 in DNA: TGTGCCAGCAGCCCACAGGGGTCTCGGGACACCGGGGAGCTGTTTTTT. This gives the protein CASSPQGSRDTGELFF.

J is TRBJ1-2 and V is TRBV7-2, with 7 positions matching TRBD1. The length of the CDR3 is 16 residues. Germline CDR1 and CDR2: SGHTA and FQGNSA. The V and J ends lost 1 base and 7 bases, in that order; junction bases with no gene match: 12. Here the CDR3 reads CASSLGPSGQLSGYTF. Here the CDR3 DNA reads TGTGCCAGCAGCTTAGGCCCTTCGGGACAGCTGAGTGGCTACACCTTC.

A single count supports this clone. The chain recombines TRBV4-3 with TRBJ1-4; D remains unclear. The CDR3 is made up of 15 amino acids. Germline CDR1 and CDR2: LGHNA and YSLEER. Trimming stripped 0 bases from V and 7 bases from J, with 12 bases between. CDR3 in DNA: TGCGCCAGCAGCCAAGATCTAGCGGAAGGTGAAAAACTGTTTTTT. Translated, it gives CASSQDLAEGEKLFF.

V is TRBV29-1 and J is TRBJ1-1, with D uncertain. V shed 6 bases and J shed 0 bases, with 8 bases lying between them. The CDR3 has 12 residues. From germline, CDR1 is SQVTM and CDR2 ANQGSEA. CDR3 nucleotide sequence: TGCAGCGTAGCCCGATTGAACACTGAAGCTTTCTTT. Residues: CSVARLNTEAFF.

The V and J genes are TRBV25-1 and TRBJ1-1, with a weak D call TRBD1 (5 bases). The germline gives CDR1 MGHDK, CDR2 SYGVNS. This CDR3 has 16 amino acids. The ends were cut back, 1 base at V and 3 bases at J, with 15 bases in the middle. CDR3 amino acids: CASSESGRAVDTEAFF. In nucleotides, the CDR3 is TGTGCCAGCAGTGAATCTGGCAGGGCGGTGGACACTGAAGCTTTCTTT.

The chain carries TRBV27 and TRBJ2-2; D is possibly TRBD2 (6 bases). The germline V gene has CDR1 MNHEY and CDR2 SMNVEV (reference sequence). V gave up 4 bases and J gave up 6 bases, with 15 bases separating them. CDR3 length: 15 amino acids. The CDR3, as DNA: TGTGCCAGCAGTTCCCCCTTCGGGGGTCCCGGGGAGCTGTTTTTT. This sequence encodes CASSSPFGGPGELFF.

This clone was seen a single time. V gene TRBV25-1 combines with J gene TRBJ1-1, with TRBD1 matching over 7 bases. V was pared by 3 bases and J by 10 bases, with 14 bases of the junction left unmatched. The germline V gene encodes CDR1 MGHDK and CDR2 SYGVNS. This CDR3 region has 15 residues. The CDR3 bases are TGTGCCAGCAGTGACGAAGGGGGCCACGCCGTGGGAGCTTTCTTT. It encodes CASSDEGGHAVGAFF.

The J gene is TRBJ1-2, the V gene TRBV3-1 (or the pseudogene TRBV3-2), with unresolved D. Germline CDR1 is LGHDT and CDR2 is YNNKEL (reference sequence). Trimming shortened V by 0 bases and J by 6 bases, and 14 bases separated the two germline ends. This CDR3 comprises 15 residues. The CDR3 spells CASSQDWEGRNGYTF. In nucleotides, the CDR3 is TGTGCCAGCAGCCAAGATTGGGAGGGTCGGAATGGCTACACCTTC.

The V gene is TRBV6-2 or TRBV6-3, the J gene TRBJ2-7, with D perhaps matching TRBD1 (6 bases). V lost 0 bases, J lost 7 bases, and 13 bases lay in between. Germline CDR1 reads MNHEY; CDR2 reads SVGEGT. CDR3 size: 14 residues. CDR3 protein: CASSYSSGAREQYF. CDR3 DNA: TGTGCCAGCAGTTACTCGTCAGGGGCGCGGGAGCAGTACTTC.

J is TRBJ2-3 and V is TRBV5-5; a weak D match, TRBD2 (5 bases). Trimming took off 4 bases at V and 0 bases at J, with 9 bases between the two ends. Germline V gene sequence: CDR1 SGHKS, CDR2 YYEKEE (reference sequence). The CDR3 runs 14 residues. This chain's CDR3 is CASSAGPSTDTQYF. The DNA for the CDR3 is TGTGCCAGCAGCGCGGGCCCAAGCACAGATACGCAGTATTTT.

The V gene is TRBV10-3, the J gene TRBJ1-1; possibly TRBD1 for D (6 bases). Deletions cut 7 bases from V and 0 bases from J, with 15 bases between. Germline V gene sequence: CDR1 ENHRY, CDR2 SYGVKD. The CDR3 has 15 residues. In nucleotides, the CDR3 is TGTGCCATCAAACAGGGACTATCCCTGAACACTGAAGCTTTCTTT. It translates to CAIKQGLSLNTEAFF.

This sequence joins TRBV7-3 and TRBJ2-1; D possibly corresponds to TRBD2 (6 bases). The CDR3 has 16 residues. The V gene's germline CDR1 is SGHTA and CDR2 FQGTGA. Between the trimmed V and J ends, which lost 1 base and 0 bases, there was a span of 10 bases. The CDR3 region has the DNA TGTGCCAGCAGCTTAAGTGCGGGAAGCTCCTACAATGAGCAGTTCTTC. It encodes CASSLSAGSSYNEQFF.

This clone came up once. J is TRBJ1-3 and V is TRBV7-9, with D unresolved. Germline CDR1 reads SEHNR; CDR2 reads FQNEAQ (reference sequence). CDR3 length: 15 amino acids. Trimming took 2 bases from V and 1 from J, leaving 9 bases between them. Here the CDR3 reads CASSLFAGSGNTIYF. The CDR3 nucleotides read TGTGCCAGCAGCTTATTTGCCGGGTCTGGAAACACCATATATTTT.

The chain is built from TRBV4-3 and TRBJ2-7, with no clear D. V shed 0 bases and J shed 6 bases, with 15 bases lying between them. The CDR3 has 15 residues. Germline lookup yields CDR1 LGHNA and CDR2 YSLEER. CDR3 DNA sequence: TGCGCCAGCAGCCAAGATTGGCTAGTCGCTTCCGAGCAGTACTTC. It specifies CASSQDWLVASEQYF.

This sequence joins TRBV5-1 and TRBJ1-1; TRBD1 matches at 8 bases. Germline CDR1 reads SGHRS; CDR2 reads YFSETQ. This CDR3 is 14 amino acids long. Trimming took 2 bases from V and 5 from J; bases not matched to a gene: 5. CDR3 nucleotides: TGCGCCAGCAGCTTCGGGACAGGAAAAACTGAAGCTTTCTTT. It encodes CASSFGTGKTEAFF.

J is TRBJ1-1 and V is TRBV18, with TRBD1 as a possible D gene (6 bases). Germline V lookup: CDR1 KGHSH, CDR2 LQKENI. This CDR3 comprises 13 residues. The V end lost 2 bases, the J end lost 8 bases, and 12 bases lay between the germline ends. The CDR3 coding sequence is TGTGCCAGCTCACCAAGGGGGGGAGGCGAAGCTTTCTTT. Translation gives CASSPRGGGEAFF.

The CDR3 loop is CASSHIDREETQYF. CDR3 nucleotides: TGCGCCAGCAGCCATATCGACAGGGAAGAGACCCAGTACTTC. This chain connects TRBV4-1 to TRBJ2-5; 7 bases are shared with TRBD1. Germline CDR1 is MGHRA and CDR2 is YSYEKL. The CDR3 is 14 residues long. Losses at the gene ends were 3 bases for V and 3 bases for J; bases not matched to a gene: 4.

The chain combines TRBV4-1 with TRBJ2-1; 8 bases match TRBD2. The V segment lost 4 bases and the J segment 3 bases; nucleotides outside the gene matches: 14. This CDR3 comprises 18 residues. Per germline, CDR1 MGHRA and CDR2 YSYEKL. The CDR3 loop is CASSPRTPLSGSYNEQFF. The CDR3 DNA reads as TGCGCCAGCAGCCCTCGCACCCCCCTCAGCGGGAGCTACAATGAGCAGTTCTTC.

V gene TRBV9 combines with J gene TRBJ2-5; 9 bases are shared with TRBD2. V lost 0 bases and J lost 5; bases outside the gene matches: 5. The CDR3 has 15 amino acids. Germline lookup yields CDR1 SGDLS and CDR2 YYNGEE. The CDR3 region is CASSVGGGAGETQYF. The CDR3 coding sequence is TGTGCCAGCAGCGTAGGCGGGGGGGCAGGCGAGACCCAGTACTTC.

This sequence joins TRBV5-4 and TRBJ2-7; no clear D. This CDR3 spans 13 amino acids. Trimming stripped 1 base from V and 4 bases from J, with 9 bases between. Germline-derived CDR1 and CDR2 are SGHNT and YYREEE (reference sequence). The DNA for the CDR3 is TGTGCCAGCAGCTTGTCACCTAGTTACGAGCAGTACTTC. Its translation is CASSLSPSYEQYF.

The J gene is TRBJ2-7, the V gene TRBV19, with 8 bases matching TRBD1. Germline V gene data show CDR1 as LNHDA and CDR2 as SQIVND (reference sequence). The CDR3 runs 15 residues. The V gene end was trimmed by 6 bases and the J gene end by 3 bases; junction bases not matched to a gene: 10. CDR3 sequence (DNA): TGTGCCAGTAGCGACCGGACAGGGAAGGGCTACGAGCAGTACTTC. Protein: CASSDRTGKGYEQYF.

The V and J genes are TRBV7-9 and TRBJ2-4, with a tentative D call TRBD1 (6 bases). The CDR3 totals 16 residues. V shed 5 bases and J shed 3 bases, with 17 bases lying between them. Germline-derived CDR1 and CDR2 are SEHNR and FQNEAQ (reference sequence). The CDR3 DNA is TGTGCCAGCAGCCAACTCACAGGGTACGACAAAAACATTCAGTACTTC. Its translation: CASSQLTGYDKNIQYF.